This T cell receptor beta chain was sequenced in a study of T cells after yellow fever vaccination. Study as a whole: Preparation of the low-cell-number fractions used SMART-Seq v4 Ultra Low Input. Whole-study results and caveats: Of the clonotypes, a small share occurred in both CD4 and CD8 compartments. Clones that expanded after primary vaccination mostly reappeared after the booster (96% CD4, roughly 90% CD8).

Trimming removed 8 bases at V and 3 bases at J, with 14 bases between. The CDR3 has 13 residues. Looked up from germline, CDR1 is MNHEY and CDR2 is SVGEGT. The table lists this clonotype with many counts. Its antigen is as yet unknown. The authors made TCR cDNA by 5'RACE template switching, adding a universal primer site and UMIs. TCRdb used MiXCR to reprocess the 5' RACE reads, holding one entry per CDR3 protein. Altogether 200,000 to 300,000 distinct CDR3 sequences are present, approximately 6.3% being singletons, with the ten largest covering about 0.95%. This specimen consisted of CD4+ T cells sorted from PBMCs, obtained on the day of the yellow fever booster vaccination. This chain joins TRBV6-2 or TRBV6-3 and TRBJ2-7; D may match TRBD1 or TRBD2 (5 bases each). The receptor's source is a man aged 25 to 40 who received the YFV17D yellow fever vaccine. Here the CDR3 DNA reads TGTGCCAGCGGGGACGGAGTATACTACGAGCAGTACTTC. As protein: CASGDGVYYEQYF.